Ten or more counts support the clone carrying this TCR beta chain. The target antigen is unknown. Sample time point: persistent/refractory GD, antithyroid drugs over 5 years with positive TRAb. Making the TCR library involved RNA that had been extracted from PBMCs. Arm-PCR of CDR3 regions and iRepertoire HTBI primers were the basis on which TCR beta libraries were built. TCRdb re-derived calls from the multiplex PCR reads in MiXCR, one entry per CDR3 protein. Of more than 300,000 distinct CDR3 sequences in the sample, 20% were seen once. Germline V CDR1 and CDR2: MDHEN, SYDVKM. The CDR3 covers 11 residues. The germline V and J ends were trimmed by 5 bases and 6 bases, with 4 bases remaining between them. The sample belongs to a study of regulatory T cells in long-lasting Graves disease. About the research overall: In persistent Graves' disease, antithyroid drugs had been taken for over 5 years and TSH receptor antibodies stayed positive. Whole-study findings and limits: TCR diversity in persistent Graves' patients was below that of newly diagnosed ones. Among samples with persistent disease, TRBV28, TRBJ1-2 and TRBJ2-5 were favored. Public clonotype sharing was higher in persistent than newly diagnosed patients.

The J gene is TRBJ1-4, the V gene TRBV28; no reliable D call. This TCR came from a female donor with Graves disease. The sample in question was peripheral blood mononuclear cells (PBMCs), obtained when the disease was refractory, from a patient treated with antithyroid drugs. For the CDR3, the DNA is TGTGCCAGCAGTCCCCATGAAAAACTGTTTTTT. Translated: CASSPHEKLFF.